The sequence of this TCR beta chain was determined in a study of shared clonotypes between healthy human individuals (TCRdb year 2020). Looking at the study overall: The cohort comprised a couple of women and a few men aged 18 to 49 years. For each donor, CD4 naive and CD4 memory were each run on three plates, CD8 naive on two plates, and CD8 memory on one plate. Libraries were prepared and TCR repertoires were sequenced by different laboratories using diverse techniques, in order to increase sequencing depth and limit assay-specific biases. The study deeply sequenced blood TCR repertoires of about 5 healthy adults to estimate repertoire size and the extent of clonotype sharing between individuals. Leukapheresis yielded between about 0.94 and 8.9 billion PBMCs per donor.

The donors were healthy, HIV-negative adults with no recently reported acute infections or vaccinations. Every donor was a Caucasian adult living in Nashville, Tennessee, USA. CD8 memory samples consisted of magnetically selected CD45RO+ cells combined with CCR7-negative CD45RA+ effector memory (TemRA) cells. Blood was obtained by leukapheresis, after which PBMCs were separated by Ficoll-Histopaque density gradient centrifugation and cryopreserved in liquid nitrogen vapor phase. Purity and quantity of every magnetically sorted T cell population were checked by analytical flow cytometry. Genomic DNA was isolated from every sorted fraction and measured by UV absorbance on a Nanodrop 2000c. V is clipped by 0 bases and J by 3 bases, and the sequence between their germline boundaries is 12 bases long. In the germline V gene, CDR1 corresponds to MNHNS and CDR2 to SASEGT. The CDR3 contains 16 residues, cysteine and phenylalanine counted. Only CDR3 DNA is held: 48 bases, read in frame from base 1.

In regard to this clone: Its binding antigen is unknown. Base qualities are not recorded, but no much larger clone differs from it by a single base.

Using the deep immunoSEQ assay, multiplex PCR amplified TCR CDR3 regions from genomic DNA. Extracted genomic DNA from each cell subset was distributed evenly across all wells of several immunoSEQ 96-well plates, and each plate was treated as a replicate. For sorted subsets, around 200 ng genomic DNA, equal to about 30,000 T cell genomes, was loaded into each replicate PCR. Purified libraries were measured with a Qubit 3.0 fluorometer, size-checked on a Bioanalyzer 2100, and measured again with the KAPA Library Quantification kit. Each immunoSEQ 96-well plate was sequenced on its own single-read 150-cycle Illumina NextSeq 550 flow cell. The study's processing was this. Because the immunoSEQ output included only junctional sequences and no quality scores, the filtering could not be the same as the filtering used for full-length reads. Sequences were annotated with PyIR, a Python wrapper for IgBLAST v1.9, using IMGT germline references to assign V/J genes and CDR3. Reads with weak V/J assignments (E-value above 1e-6), missing CDR3, stop codons, out-of-frame junctions, or ambiguous translated residues were removed. A V3J clonotype was defined by an identical inferred V gene, J gene, and CDR3 amino acid sequence. Percentage overlap between repertoires was calculated by dividing the number of shared unique clonotypes by the size of the smaller repertoire. Repertoire richness was assessed with RTK rarefaction, the Chao1 estimator, and Recon v2.1 estimates of unobserved clonotypes. Generation probabilities for all TCRbeta clonotypes obtained by the gDNA method from a few donors were computed using OLGA. Held by TCRdb, this immuneACCESS table contains in-frame sequences only and omits some clones. Under half of the omission traces to an unresolved V gene where checked; the cause of the rest is unknown. V, J and clone size were drawn from that table, and D and trimming were deduced from the DNA. Present in this sample are around 370,000 clones, roughly 96% of which were seen just once. Around 0.29% of the sample is held by the ten biggest clonotypes.

Study-level results and caveats: The genetic and exposure-history diversity represented was limited by the small number of donors. Estimated clonotype richness was generally larger for naive than for memory subsets. Rarefaction of sorted-subset datasets indicated incomplete sequencing despite the large sequencing depth. Across a handful of donors, approximately 5% of naive CD4, 3.5% of naive CD8, about 2.3% of memory CD4, and about 0.4% of memory CD8 clonotypes were shared. Pairwise subsampling indicated that sequencing depth was expected to affect the degree of clonotype sharing among donors. Sampling was limited to blood, and TCR repertoires in tissue likely differ from TCR repertoires in blood. Compared with non-shared clonotypes, clonotypes shared by all four sorted-subset donors had higher generation probabilities.

The receptor was derived from a man aged 30 to 39 in good health. In this chain, TRBV6-1 is recombined with TRBJ2-1; TRBD2 is perhaps the D gene, given 5 matching bases. The sequencing input was memory CD8+ T cells sorted from blood. The cell subset or site label corresponds to: CD45RO+ cells pooled with CCR7-negative TemRA cells. The nucleotide sequence is TGTGCCAGCAGTGAAGCGGGGAGAAGGATCTACAATGAGCAGTTCTTC. The encoded protein is CASSEAGRRIYNEQFF.